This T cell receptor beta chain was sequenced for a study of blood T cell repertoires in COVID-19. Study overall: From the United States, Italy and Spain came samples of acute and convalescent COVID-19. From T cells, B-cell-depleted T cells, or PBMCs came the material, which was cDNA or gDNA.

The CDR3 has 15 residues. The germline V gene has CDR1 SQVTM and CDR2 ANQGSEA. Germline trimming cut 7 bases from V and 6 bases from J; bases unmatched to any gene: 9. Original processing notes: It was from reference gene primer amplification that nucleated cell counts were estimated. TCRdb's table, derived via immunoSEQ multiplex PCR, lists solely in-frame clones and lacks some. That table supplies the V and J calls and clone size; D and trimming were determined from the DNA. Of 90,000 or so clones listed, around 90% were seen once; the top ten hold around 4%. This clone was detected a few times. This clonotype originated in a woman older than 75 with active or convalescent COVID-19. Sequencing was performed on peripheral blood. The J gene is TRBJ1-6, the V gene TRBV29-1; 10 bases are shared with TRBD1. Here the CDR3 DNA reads TGCAGCGCTACGCTGACAGGGGGCCTTAATTCACCCCTCCACTTT. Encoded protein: CSATLTGGLNSPLHF.